These T cell receptor beta chains were read from a single sample in a study of shared clonotypes between healthy human individuals. Sequencing used immunoSEQ multiplex PCR; TCRdb keeps in-frame clones, though not all of them. The sample yields millions of clones, approximately 95% seen once. Material for sequencing was naive CD4+ T cells sorted from blood. The receptors stem from a man between 18 and 29 years old in good health. Each CDR3 is given with its conserved first and last residue. The order of the fields is J gene, V gene, clone size, D gene, CDR3 DNA, CDR3 protein. A D gene is named only where the DNA matches it firmly. The listing skips clone size in some rows; elsewhere it reads once, few, many or a size class.

TRBJ2-7,TRBV30,.,TRBD1,TGTGCCTGGAGTGTAGGGGACAGGGGTAGCGAGCAGTACTTC,CAWSVGDRGSEQYF
TRBJ2-3,TRBV27,.,TRBD1,TGTGCCAGCAGTTTTACAGGGGGCACAGATACGCAGTATTTT,CASSFTGGTDTQYF
TRBJ2-7,TRBV5-8,.,TRBD2,TGTGCCAGCAGCTTACCCCGGACTAGCGGGTACTACGAGCAGTACTTC,CASSLPRTSGYYEQYF
TRBJ2-3,TRBV18,.,.,TGTGCCAGCTCACCACCGGGCCCCCAGACAGGCACAGATACGCAGTATTTT,CASSPPGPQTGTDTQYF
TRBJ1-1,TRBV5-1,.,.,TGCGCCAGCAGCCCGTCGACAGTGAACACTGAAGCTTTCTTT,CASSPSTVNTEAFF
TRBJ2-2,TRBV2,.,.,TGTGCCAGCAGTGAGACGGGGGCGCGCACCGGGGAGCTGTTTTTT,CASSETGARTGELFF
TRBJ2-3,TRBV4-2,.,.,TGTGCCAGCAGCCAGGATTGGAGAGATACGCAGTATTTT,CASSQDWRDTQYF
TRBJ1-5,TRBV10-3,.,.,TGTGCCATCAAGGGTAACTATAGCAATCAGCCCCAGCATTTT,CAIKGNYSNQPQHF
TRBJ1-1,TRBV10-3,.,.,TGTGCCATCAAGGACGCGGGTCCCACTGAAGCTTTCTTT,CAIKDAGPTEAFF
TRBJ2-7,TRBV5-1,many,.,TGCGCCAGCAGCCGAACCTCAAACATACCCTGGGCCGAGCAGTACTTC,CASSRTSNIPWAEQYF
TRBJ2-3,TRBV7-2,.,.,TGTGCCAGCAGCCCCTACACAGATACGCAGTATTTT,CASSPYTDTQYF
TRBJ2-7,TRBV27,.,TRBD1,TGTGCCAGCAGGTTAGACAGGGAGTTGGCCTACGAGCAGTACTTC,CASRLDRELAYEQYF
TRBJ2-2,TRBV10-2,.,.,TGCGCCAGCAGTGAGTGGGGCACCGGGGAGCTGTTTTTT,CASSEWGTGELFF
TRBJ1-6,TRBV6-5,.,.,TGTGCCAGCACAGGTTCAGCTGGGCGGAATTCACCCCTCCACTTT,CASTGSAGRNSPLHF
TRBJ1-2,TRBV10-3,.,.,TGTGCCATCGGCGGGCAGGCGGACTATGGCTACACCTTC,CAIGGQADYGYTF
TRBJ1-1,TRBV5-1,.,TRBD1,TGCGCCAGCAGCACCCGGACAGGGGGCATGAACACTGAAGCTTTCTTT,CASSTRTGGMNTEAFF
TRBJ2-1,TRBV7-9,once,.,TGTGCCAGCAGCTTAGCGAGAGCGAGGGGCTCCTACAATGAGCAGTTCTTC,CASSLARARGSYNEQFF
TRBJ2-7,TRBV7-2,.,TRBD2,TGTGCCAGCAGGCTAGCGGGAGGGCATTTCAACGAGCAGTACTTC,CASRLAGGHFNEQYF
TRBJ1-4,TRBV4-1,.,TRBD1,TGCGCCAGCAGCCAAGTAATCTCAGGGGGCGAAAAACTGTTTTTT,CASSQVISGGEKLFF
TRBJ1-2,TRBV6-5,.,.,TGTGCCAGCAGTAGAACGACAGGTTATGGCTACACCTTC,CASSRTTGYGYTF
TRBJ1-4,TRBV11-2,.,.,TGTGCCAGCAGCTCCGGGGGGTCAGCTAATGAAAAACTGTTTTTT,CASSSGGSANEKLFF
TRBJ1-3,TRBV30,.,.,TGTGCCTGGAGCGGCAGTGGGAACACCATATATTTT,CAWSGSGNTIYF
TRBJ1-6,TRBV9,.,.,TGTGCCAGCAGCGTAGGCGAATCCTATAATTCACCCCTCCACTTT,CASSVGESYNSPLHF
TRBJ2-3,TRBV7-2,.,TRBD1,TGTGCCAGCAGCTCGACCCGGGACAGGGCCCGGGGTACGCAGTATTTT,CASSSTRDRARGTQYF
TRBJ1-5,TRBV5-5,few,TRBD1,TGTGCCAGCAGCACATCAGGGGGCTCGAATCAGCCCCAGCATTTT,CASSTSGGSNQPQHF
TRBJ1-5,TRBV5-1,.,.,TGCGCCAGCAGCTTCGGGGAGGGGAATCAGCCCCAGCATTTT,CASSFGEGNQPQHF
TRBJ2-7,TRBV27,.,TRBD1,TGTGCCAGCAGCAAAGGGACAGGGGGACACTACGAGCAGTACTTC,CASSKGTGGHYEQYF
TRBJ1-6,TRBV7-9,.,.,TGTGCCAGCAGCTCCGGGACAAAAAATTCACCCCTCCACTTT,CASSSGTKNSPLHF
TRBJ1-6,TRBV11-2,.,TRBD1,TGTGCCAGCAGGCCGGGACAGGGGCCGTCACCCCTCCACTTT,CASRPGQGPSPLHF
TRBJ1-4,TRBV10-3,.,.,TGTGCCATCAGCCGACAGTCAACTAATGAAAAACTGTTTTTT,CAISRQSTNEKLFF
TRBJ1-3,TRBV19,.,.,TGTGCCAGTAGTATTGGTTTCGCAGGGACTGGAAACACCATATATTTT,CASSIGFAGTGNTIYF
TRBJ2-1,TRBV2,.,.,TGTGCCAGCAATGGGTATGGTGAGCAGTTCTTC,CASNGYGEQFF
TRBJ1-6,TRBV10-3,.,.,TGTGCCATCAGTGAGGGGGGCCCCAATTCACCCCTCCACTTT,CAISEGGPNSPLHF
TRBJ1-1,TRBV5-1,.,TRBD1,TGCGCCAGCAGCGCTGGACAGGGGATGAACACTGAAGCTTTCTTT,CASSAGQGMNTEAFF
TRBJ2-5,TRBV5-4,.,TRBD1,TGTGCCAGCAGCACCGGGACAGGCCAAGAGACCCAGTACTTC,CASSTGTGQETQYF
TRBJ1-2,TRBV30,.,.,TGTGCCTGGAGTGTACAATCTGGCTACACCTTC,CAWSVQSGYTF
TRBJ1-5,TRBV2,.,.,TGTGCCAGCAGTGAAGAGGGAGGCAATCAGCCCCAGCATTTT,CASSEEGGNQPQHF
TRBJ2-7,TRBV30,.,.,TGTGCCTGGAGAGGCTCGGGTGAAGTACCCTACGAGCAGTACTTC,CAWRGSGEVPYEQYF
TRBJ2-1,TRBV6-6,.,TRBD2,TGTGCCACCTCCTTTGACGGGAGGGCCTACAATGAGCAGTTCTTC,CATSFDGRAYNEQFF
TRBJ2-6,TRBV6-5,.,.,TGTGCCAGCAGTCTTTTGGGGCCTGGGGCCAACGTCCTGACTTTC,CASSLLGPGANVLTF
TRBJ2-7,TRBV5-1,.,TRBD1,TGCGCCAGCAGCTTGGGACAGGGTTTCAGTGAGCAGTACTTC,CASSLGQGFSEQYF
TRBJ2-5,TRBV2,.,.,TGTGCCAGCAGTGAAGAGTGGGGCCAGTACTTC,CASSEEWGQYF
TRBJ2-1,TRBV11-3,.,.,TGTGCCAGCAGCCCGTCGGGGGATCACAATGAGCAGTTCTTC,CASSPSGDHNEQFF
TRBJ2-3,TRBV5-1,.,TRBD2,TGCGCCAGTAACCTGGCGGCGGGGGGGATTGAAGATACGCAGTATTTT,CASNLAAGGIEDTQYF
TRBJ2-7,TRBV28,few,TRBD2,TGTGCCAGCAGCCTGACTAGCGGGGGTGCCTACGAGCAGTACTTC,CASSLTSGGAYEQYF
TRBJ2-7,TRBV6-1,.,.,TGTGCCAGCAGTGCAAGCTACGAGCAGTACTTC,CASSASYEQYF
TRBJ2-2,TRBV29-1,once,TRBD2,TGCAGCGGGGAGCGGGGGGGCACCGGGGAGCTGTTTTTT,CSGERGGTGELFF
TRBJ2-2,TRBV7-7,.,.,TGTGCTAGCAGCTTGAATCCGAACACCGGGGAGCTGTTTTTT,CASSLNPNTGELFF
TRBJ2-1,TRBV6-1,.,TRBD2,TGTGCCAGCAGCCCAGTGACAGCGGGGGGCAATGAGCAGTTCTTC,CASSPVTAGGNEQFF
TRBJ1-2,TRBV4-1,.,TRBD1,TGCGCCAGCAGCCAGTCCCGGGACAGGGCGAACTATGGCTACACCTTC,CASSQSRDRANYGYTF
TRBJ1-1,TRBV7-2,.,.,TGTGCCAGCAGCTTAGGGGCCGGGGTTTTCGAGTGGAACACTGAAGCTTTCTTT,CASSLGAGVFEWNTEAFF
TRBJ2-7,TRBV5-1,.,TRBD1,TGCGCCAGCAGCTGGGACAGGGGATCCGAGCAGTACTTC,CASSWDRGSEQYF
TRBJ1-1,TRBV25-1,.,.,TGTGCCAGCAGTGTGCCGGGAATGAACACTGAAGCTTTCTTT,CASSVPGMNTEAFF
TRBJ1-2,TRBV21-1,.,.,TGTGCCAGCAGCAAAGAGAATCCAGATGGCTACACCTTC,CASSKENPDGYTF
TRBJ1-2,TRBV19,.,TRBD1,TGTGCCAGTAGTGTCGGGACAGGGACGCAGTATAGCTACACCTTC,CASSVGTGTQYSYTF